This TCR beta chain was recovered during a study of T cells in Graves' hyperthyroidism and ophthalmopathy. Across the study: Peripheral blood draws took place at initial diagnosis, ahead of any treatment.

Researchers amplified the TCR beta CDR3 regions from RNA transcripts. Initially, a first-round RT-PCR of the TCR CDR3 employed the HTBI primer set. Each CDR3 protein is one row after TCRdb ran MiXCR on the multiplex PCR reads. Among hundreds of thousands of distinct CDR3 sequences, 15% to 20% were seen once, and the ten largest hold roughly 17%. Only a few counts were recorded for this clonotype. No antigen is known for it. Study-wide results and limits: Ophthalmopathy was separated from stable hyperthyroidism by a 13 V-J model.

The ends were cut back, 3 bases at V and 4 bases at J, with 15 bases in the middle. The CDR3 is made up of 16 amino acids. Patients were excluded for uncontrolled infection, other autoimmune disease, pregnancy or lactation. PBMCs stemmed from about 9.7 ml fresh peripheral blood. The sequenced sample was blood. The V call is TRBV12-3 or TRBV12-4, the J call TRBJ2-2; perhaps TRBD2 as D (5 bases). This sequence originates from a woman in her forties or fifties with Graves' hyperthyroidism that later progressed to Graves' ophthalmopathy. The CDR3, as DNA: TGTGCCAGCAGTTTGTTCACGAGGGCTACCACCGGGGAGCTGTTTTTT. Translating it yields CASSLFTRATTGELFF.